Listed below are T cell receptor beta chains from one sample, sequenced in a study of regulatory T cells in long-lasting Graves disease. One entry per CDR3 protein results from TCRdb running MiXCR on the multiplex PCR reads. The sample lists roughly 400,000 distinct CDR3 sequences, around 16% occurring once. These data also featured in a second study, about T cells in Graves' hyperthyroidism and ophthalmopathy.

The sequenced sample was peripheral blood mononuclear cells (PBMCs), obtained at new diagnosis, from a patient treated with antithyroid drugs. These receptors came from a middle-aged woman with Graves disease. The CDR3 runs from the conserved cysteine through the conserved F or W. D genes are given only for firm matches. The size of a clone is reported for some rows only, either as once, few or many, or as a class for expanded clones.

clone size	D gene	V gene	J gene	CDR3 DNA	CDR3 protein
many	.	TRBV7-8	TRBJ2-5	TGTGCCAGCAGCCTAAGAAGGCAAGAGACCCAGTACTTC	CASSLRRQETQYF
.	.	TRBV20-1	TRBJ2-6	TGCAGTGCTCCCTCGAACTCTGGGGCCAACGTCCTGACTTTC	CSAPSNSGANVLTF
many	TRBD1	TRBV27	TRBJ1-5	TGTGCCAGCACCAGTCTCGATAATAAGGACAGGAGAAATCAGCCCCAGCATTTT	CASTSLDNKDRRNQPQHF
few	.	TRBV7-2	TRBJ2-2	TGTGCCAGCAGCTTAGATAGCGGCTTGAACACCGGGGAGCTGTTTTTT	CASSLDSGLNTGELFF
.	TRBD1	TRBV7-2	TRBJ2-5	TGTGCCAGCAGCTTTCTAGGACAGGGACGGGGGGAGACCCAGTACTTC	CASSFLGQGRGETQYF
few	TRBD1	TRBV25-1	TRBJ1-1	TGTGCCAGCATGTCCCCCTTTTTGACAGGGGCAGGGAAAATGAACACTGAAGCTTTCTTT	CASMSPFLTGAGKMNTEAFF
many	.	TRBV19	TRBJ2-6	TGTGCCAGTAGTATAGGAGGGTCTGGGGCCAACGTCCTGACTTTC	CASSIGGSGANVLTF
many	.	TRBV30	TRBJ2-2	TGTGCCTGGAGTTCCTACACGGACGGGGAGCTGTTTTTT	CAWSSYTDGELFF
.	.	TRBV20-1	TRBJ2-1	TGCAGTGCTAATTTAAAGACGGGGATGAGTCCCCATGAGCAGTTCTTC	CSANLKTGMSPHEQFF
few	TRBD2	TRBV19	TRBJ2-7	TGTGCCAGTAGTCCGGGACTACCCGACTACGAGCAGTACTTC	CASSPGLPDYEQYF
few	TRBD2	TRBV5-6	TRBJ2-1	TGTGCCAGCAGCTTGATGACTAGCAGTTACAATGAGCAGTTCTTC	CASSLMTSSYNEQFF
.	TRBD1	TRBV12-3/TRBV12-4	TRBJ1-4	TGTGCCAGCACCGCGGACCGGGACAGGGGGCGCGGATGGGAAAAACTGTTTTTT	CASTADRDRGRGWEKLFF
once	.	TRBV7-9	TRBJ1-3	TGTGCCAGCAGCCGGCTCCTGCCGGGCTCTGGAAACACCATATATTTT	CASSRLLPGSGNTIYF
many	TRBD2	TRBV6-2/TRBV6-3	TRBJ2-3	TGTGCCAGCACCCCCGTGGGGACTACCTACACAGATACGCAGTATTTT	CASTPVGTTYTDTQYF
few	.	TRBV9	TRBJ2-1	TGTGCCAGCAGCGTAGTAACTGGCCCCTACAATGAGCAGTTCTTC	CASSVVTGPYNEQFF
many	.	TRBV20-1	TRBJ1-6	TGCAGTGCTAGGCACGGCGGGTCCTATAATTCACCCCTCCACTTT	CSARHGGSYNSPLHF
.	TRBD1	TRBV29-1	TRBJ1-2	TGCAGCGTTGACCTCCGGGACAGGGTCGAGATTGTTGGCTACACCTTC	CSVDLRDRVEIVGYTF
.	.	TRBV25-1	TRBJ1-1	TGTGCCAGCAGTGAACGGGAAGGGATGAACACTGAAGCTTTCTTT	CASSEREGMNTEAFF
many	TRBD1	TRBV9	TRBJ1-3	TGTGCCAGCAGCTCGACAGGGGGCACTGGAAACACCATATATTTT	CASSSTGGTGNTIYF
many	.	TRBV2	TRBJ2-3	TGTGCCAGCAGTGAAGAGGGCGGCGGACTCACAGATACGCAGTATTTT	CASSEEGGGLTDTQYF
many	.	TRBV10-3	TRBJ1-1	TGTGCCATCGCAGGGGAAACTGAAGCTTTCTTT	CAIAGETEAFF
.	.	TRBV2	TRBJ1-2	TGTGCCAGCAGTGAGGAGGACAAGGCCCCCCGAGGCTACACCTTC	CASSEEDKAPRGYTF
many	.	TRBV13	TRBJ2-1	TGTGCCAGCAGCTTAACCGGCAATGAGCAGTTCTTC	CASSLTGNEQFF
few	TRBD2	TRBV9	TRBJ2-5	TGTGCCAGCAGCGTAGGACGGCCCGCGGGACTAGCGTTTAACCAAGAGACCCAGTACTTC	CASSVGRPAGLAFNQETQYF
many	.	TRBV29-1	TRBJ2-1	TGCAGCGCCACCGATAGCGGAAACAATGAGCAGTTCTTC	CSATDSGNNEQFF
many	.	TRBV7-6	TRBJ1-3	TGTGCCAGCAGCTTAGCCATTTCTGGAAACACCATATATTTT	CASSLAISGNTIYF
many	.	TRBV3-1	TRBJ1-6	TGTGCCAGCAGCCAACTTGCCTCCTATAATTCACCCCTCCACTTT	CASSQLASYNSPLHF
few	.	TRBV6-1	TRBJ2-7	TGTGCCAGCAGTACTCTATCCGGACGGGAGCAGTACTTC	CASSTLSGREQYF
many	.	TRBV7-9	TRBJ2-1	TGTGCCAGCAGCGAACAATTTGAGCAGTTCTTC	CASSEQFEQFF
many	.	TRBV5-6	TRBJ1-2	TGTGCCAGCAGCTCAGACCTTAACTATGGCTACACCTTC	CASSSDLNYGYTF
few	.	TRBV5-6	TRBJ1-2	TGTGCCAGCAGCTTGGCGGGGTCAGGGTACTATGGCTACACCTTC	CASSLAGSGYYGYTF
many	TRBD2	TRBV5-1	TRBJ2-1	TGCGCCAGCAGCAGCATTCTGGGACTAGGAGAGCAGTTCTTC	CASSSILGLGEQFF
few	.	TRBV12-3/TRBV12-4	TRBJ1-1	TGTGCCAGCCGGGGGGGTGGGAAAACTTTCTTT	CASRGGGKTFF
many	TRBD2	TRBV11-3	TRBJ2-3	TGTGCCAGCAGCTTCCCGACTAGCGGGACCTTCACAGATACGCAGTATTTT	CASSFPTSGTFTDTQYF
many	.	TRBV5-1	TRBJ1-5	TGCGCCAGCAGCTTAGGGGCAGGGAGTTATCAGCCCCAGCATTTT	CASSLGAGSYQPQHF
few	TRBD1	TRBV7-9	TRBJ2-3	TGTGCCAGCAGCTTATGGGGACAGGAGGGAGGTACAGATACGCAGTATTTT	CASSLWGQEGGTDTQYF
many	.	TRBV12-3/TRBV12-4	TRBJ2-2	TGTGCCAGCAAAGCGGCCACCGGGGAGCTGTTTTTT	CASKAATGELFF
many	.	TRBV6-1	TRBJ2-7	TGTGCCAGCAGTGAAGCCCGGCGGACGGACCCCTACGAGCAGTACTTC	CASSEARRTDPYEQYF
many	.	TRBV27	TRBJ2-2	TGTGCCAGCAGTTTATTCGACAGGTACACCGGGGAGCTGTTTTTT	CASSLFDRYTGELFF
many	.	TRBV27	TRBJ1-1	TGTGCCAGCAGTAGAGACCGGGACGGAACCCGCGGGGAAGCTTTCTTT	CASSRDRDGTRGEAFF
.	.	TRBV2	TRBJ1-2	TGTGCCAGCAGTTTCACAGGCCGAGCTAACTATGGCTACACCTTC	CASSFTGRANYGYTF
many	.	TRBV13	TRBJ2-1	TGTGCCAGCAGCTTACGTCGTAAAATCGGGTTTAATGAGCAGTTCTTC	CASSLRRKIGFNEQFF
many	.	TRBV7-2	TRBJ2-7	TGTGCCAGCAGCTTAAATTGGGCAACCTACGAGCAGTACTTC	CASSLNWATYEQYF
many	TRBD1	TRBV5-5	TRBJ1-4	TGTGCCAGCAGCCGAGGGGGCTTGGCTAATGAAAAACTGTTTTTT	CASSRGGLANEKLFF
many	.	TRBV7-9	TRBJ2-3	TGTGCCAGCAGCTCTACGGGATCCGGGGGCGCGAGCACAGATACGCAGTATTTT	CASSSTGSGGASTDTQYF
many	.	TRBV11-2	TRBJ2-2	TGTGCCAGCAGCTCGATTCTTACCGGGGAGCTGTTTTTT	CASSSILTGELFF
many	TRBD1	TRBV28	TRBJ2-7	TGTGCCAGCCAGGGACAGGGGAGGGTCGAGCAGTACTTC	CASQGQGRVEQYF
many	TRBD1	TRBV10-3	TRBJ1-5	TGTGCCATCAGTGAAGGAACACAGGGGGTTAATCAGCCCCAGCATTTT	CAISEGTQGVNQPQHF
many	TRBD2	TRBV11-3	TRBJ2-7	TGTGCCAGCAGCTCCTTCTCTCCTACTAGCGGGAGTCTCTACGAGCAGTACTTC	CASSSFSPTSGSLYEQYF
few	.	TRBV7-9	TRBJ2-7	TGTGCCAGCGGAGGATACACCTACGAGCAGTACTTC	CASGGYTYEQYF
many	.	TRBV10-2	TRBJ1-1	TGCGCCAGCAGCCCCCACTCAGGAATGAACACTGAAGCTTTCTTT	CASSPHSGMNTEAFF
.	.	TRBV20-1	TRBJ2-2	TGCAGTGCTACTCAAAACGGGGAGCTGTTTTTT	CSATQNGELFF
.	TRBD2	TRBV2	TRBJ2-1	TGTGCCAGCACCAGTAGCGGGAGGGATAACAATGAGCAGTTCTTC	CASTSSGRDNNEQFF
many	.	TRBV7-2	TRBJ2-2	TGTGCCAGCAGCTTGGGCTCCGGGAAAGCCGGGGAGCTGTTTTTT	CASSLGSGKAGELFF
few	.	TRBV25-1	TRBJ1-1	TGTGCCAGCAGTACCCCGGGAAACGGGGCTGAAGCTTTCTTT	CASSTPGNGAEAFF
many	.	TRBV20-1	TRBJ2-2	TGCAGTGCTAGTAATCCCGGGAGAGAAACCGGGGAGCTGTTTTTT	CSASNPGRETGELFF
many	TRBD2	TRBV7-6	TRBJ2-1	TGTGCCAGCAGCCCGCGACTAGCGGGAGTCGATGAGCAGTTCTTC	CASSPRLAGVDEQFF
.	.	TRBV9	TRBJ2-5	TGTGCCAGCAGCGTAGGTGGAGGGGACCAAGAGACCCAGTACTTC	CASSVGGGDQETQYF
few	.	TRBV6-2/TRBV6-3	TRBJ2-7	TGTGCCAGCAGTACTTCCCGGCGTTCCTACGAGCAGTACTTC	CASSTSRRSYEQYF